This TCR beta chain was identified in a study of cytomegalovirus exposure and HLA in healthy donors. Study conclusions and caveats: In vitro confirmation showed a few CMV-associated chains to be CMV antigen specific. For presence/absence analyses, sequencing depth was assumed to be roughly uniform across donors. Rarity held for most TCR sequences, but there were some public TCRs that occurred in many donors.

In regard to this clone: Its antigen is as yet unknown.

The PCR ran on 60 Vbeta and 13 Jbeta primers. The repertoire was sequenced with immunoSEQ multiplex PCR; TCRdb's copy has only in-frame clones and lacks some. The repertoire includes fewer than 200,000 clones, 82% of them detected once, and about 1.6% sits in the top ten. The sequencing input was PBMCs. This TCR derives from a girl under 18 in good health and CMV-seropositive.

CDR3 sequence (DNA): TGTGCCAGCAGCGGGACATGGGAGTACGAGCAGTACTTC. It codes for CASSGTWEYEQYF. The chain employs TRBV27 and TRBJ2-7, with a possible D match to TRBD1 (6 bases). Trimming took off 6 bases at V and 4 bases at J, with 13 bases between the two ends. The CDR3 runs 13 residues. Germline CDR1 MNHEY, CDR2 SMNVEV (reference sequence).